This T cell receptor (beta chain) is drawn from a study of blood T cell repertoires in COVID-19. Assay used: immunoSEQ multiplex PCR; TCRdb lists only in-frame clones, some missing. This sample has around 81,000 clones, with almost 85% found just once. Germline lookup yields CDR1 MNHEY and CDR2 SVGAGI. This CDR3 contains 12 residues. Trimming pared 9 bases from V and 7 bases from J, leaving 13 bases between. This receptor was taken from a human donor in a cohort sampled during active COVID-19. The chain joins TRBV6-5 to TRBJ2-1, with TRBD2 as a possible D gene (6 bases). Input material: peripheral blood. CDR3 residues: CASRGGVNEQFF. CDR3 bases: TGTGCCAGTAGAGGCGGGGTAAATGAGCAGTTCTTC.